Listed here are 3 T cell receptor beta chains from one sample, sequenced in a study of T cells in Graves' hyperthyroidism and ophthalmopathy. Researchers took RNA transcripts and amplified the TCR beta CDR3 regions from them. Researchers ran a first-round RT-PCR on the TCR CDR3 using the HTBI primer set. TCRdb processed the multiplex PCR reads anew with MiXCR; each CDR3 protein has one entry. In the table there are 500,000 to 550,000 distinct CDR3 sequences, just under 20% of which are singletons. Sequenced: blood. These receptors were collected from a man in his forties with Graves' ophthalmopathy.

This clonotype was observed many times. V and J are TRBV7-2 and TRBJ2-3, with no clear D. The V end lost 5 bases, the J end lost 6 bases, and 12 bases lay between the germline ends. CDR3 length equals 13 residues. Germline CDR1 reads SGHTA; CDR2 reads FQGNSA. The CDR3 sequence: CASSPSHRDTQYF. CDR3 nucleotide sequence: TGTGCCAGCAGCCCGAGCCACCGGGATACGCAGTATTTT.

This clonotype was detected ten times or more. CDR3 sequence reads: CASSLAGQRSYEQYF. In DNA form, the CDR3 reads TGCGCCAGCAGCTTGGCCGGGCAGCGCTCCTACGAGCAGTACTTC. V is TRBV5-1 and J is TRBJ2-7; D uncertain. Trimming pared 0 bases from V and 0 bases from J, leaving 10 bases between. This CDR3 has 15 residues. CDR1 is SGHRS, CDR2 YFSETQ, per germline.

In this sample, this clonotype turned up many times. This chain connects TRBV5-1 to TRBJ2-3; TRBD2 matches 7 bases. The CDR3 sequence is 15 residues long. With V trimmed by 0 bases and J by 8 bases, 9 bases remained unmatched. From germline, CDR1 is SGHRS and CDR2 YFSETQ. This chain's CDR3 is CASSLGAGAAPTQYF. The CDR3, as DNA: TGCGCCAGCAGCTTGGGGGCGGGAGCGGCTCCTACGCAGTATTTT.